The T cell receptor beta chain described here comes from a study of T cell repertoires in cytomegalovirus infection. As regards this clonotype: The antigen is not known.

V lost 3 bases and J 5 bases, leaving 11 bases between the germline ends. Germline-derived CDR1 and CDR2 are KGHSH and LQKENI. The CDR3 extends over 14 amino acids. Each CDR3 protein gets one entry after TCRdb re-called the reads with MiXCR. The sample has 400,000 to 600,000 distinct CDR3 sequences, under 45% seen once. The clonotype comes from a human donor in good health (CMV status not recorded). Some clones in this sample may be carry-over from other donors' samples. The V gene is TRBV18, the J gene TRBJ1-3; no firm D call. Here the sequenced sample was cultured PBMCs, taken from culture after CMV antigen stimulation. CDR3 sequence reads: CASSPEVTRNTIYF. The DNA for the CDR3 is TGTGCCAGCTCACCGGAAGTAACGCGAAACACCATATATTTT. Together with reference TRBV18 and TRBJ1-3, the CDR3 gives the full variable domain: NAGVMQNPRHLVRRRGQEARLRCSPMKGHSHVYWYRQLPEEGLKFMVYLQKENIIDESGMPKERFSAEFPKEGPSILRIQQVVRGDSAAYFCASSPEVTRNTIYFGEGSWLTVV.